These 6 T cell receptor beta chains originate from one sample sequenced in a study of T cell responses to AZD1222 COVID-19 vaccine. The method was immunoSEQ multiplex PCR; TCRdb's version includes in-frame clones alone and lacks a portion of them. The sample consists of 70,000 to 95,000 clones, under 90% of them appearing once. The sample in question was peripheral blood, obtained 28 days after the second AZD1222 dose. Receptor source: an adult who received the AZD1222 COVID-19 vaccine.

This chain links TRBV19 with TRBJ1-2; perhaps TRBD1 as D (6 bases). V lost 7 bases and J 5 bases, leaving 14 bases between the germline ends. The CDR3 is 13 residues long. Germline CDR1 and CDR2: LNHDA and SQIVND (reference sequence). The CDR3 sequence is CASMPRDIYGYTF. As DNA, the CDR3 is TGTGCCAGTATGCCCAGGGACATTTATGGCTACACCTTC.

Only a few counts were recorded for this clone. The V call is TRBV28, the J call TRBJ1-2; TRBD1 matches at 7 bases. Germline lookup yields CDR1 MDHEN and CDR2 SYDVKM. This CDR3 has 14 amino acids. V trimming: 2 bases; J trimming: 2 bases; junction bases outside the gene matches: 2. DNA of the CDR3: TGTGCCAGCAGTTTAAGAGGGGGCAACTATGGCTACACCTTC. Its translation is CASSLRGGNYGYTF.

The V gene is TRBV24-1, the J gene TRBJ1-2; D is perhaps TRBD1 (6 bases). Germline V lookup: CDR1 KGHDR, CDR2 SFDVKD. The CDR3 runs to 14 residues. V lost 0 bases to trimming and J lost 2 bases, with 6 bases between them. The CDR3 region has the DNA TGTGCCACCAGTGATTTGCAGGGGAACTATGGCTACACCTTC. Amino acids: CATSDLQGNYGYTF.

The CDR3 loop is CASSISGATGELFF. CDR3 bases: TGTGCCAGTAGTATATCGGGGGCAACCGGGGAGCTGTTTTTT. The rearrangement links TRBV19 to TRBJ2-2; D is perhaps TRBD1 or TRBD2 (6 bases each). Germline CDR1 is LNHDA and CDR2 is SQIVND (reference sequence). The CDR3 has 14 amino acids. V lost 2 bases and J 5 bases, leaving 9 bases between the germline ends.

The V gene is TRBV27, the J gene TRBJ1-1; no firm D call. Trimming took 3 bases from V and 4 from J, leaving 15 bases between them. Germline V gene data show CDR1 as MNHEY and CDR2 as SMNVEV (reference sequence). The length of the CDR3 is 15 residues. The CDR3 DNA sequence: TGTGCCAGCAGTTTTGGAACAGCTATGAGCACTGAAGCTTTCTTT. This gives the protein CASSFGTAMSTEAFF.

The gene calls are TRBV19 and TRBJ1-1; D is possibly TRBD1 (6 bases). CDR3 length: 15 amino acids. Germline-derived CDR1 and CDR2 are LNHDA and SQIVND (reference sequence). Trimming stripped 4 bases from V and 5 bases from J, with 17 bases between. The CDR3 is CASSTGGSLATEAFF. CDR3 bases: TGTGCCAGTAGTACTGGGGGCTCCCTGGCGACTGAAGCTTTCTTT.